This T cell receptor (beta chain) was recovered during a study of identical twins. Germline trimming cut 2 bases from V and 2 bases from J; bases unmatched to any gene: 4. The CDR3 spans 15 residues. Germline V lookup: CDR1 SGHTA, CDR2 FQGNSA. One entry per CDR3 protein results from TCRdb running MiXCR on the 5' RACE reads. The sample lists approximately 280,000 distinct CDR3 sequences; around 8.8% were seen once. The sample was also linked to a second study, of yellow fever vaccine responses in identical twins.

The source material was memory (CD45RO+) T cells sorted from blood. The rearrangement links TRBV7-2 to TRBJ2-7; 9 bases agree with TRBD2. This TCR was sampled from a young woman in good health. CDR3 amino acids: CASSLFAGGAYEQYV. The DNA of the CDR3 is TGTGCCAGCAGCTTATTCGCGGGGGGGGCCTACGAGCAGTACGTC.